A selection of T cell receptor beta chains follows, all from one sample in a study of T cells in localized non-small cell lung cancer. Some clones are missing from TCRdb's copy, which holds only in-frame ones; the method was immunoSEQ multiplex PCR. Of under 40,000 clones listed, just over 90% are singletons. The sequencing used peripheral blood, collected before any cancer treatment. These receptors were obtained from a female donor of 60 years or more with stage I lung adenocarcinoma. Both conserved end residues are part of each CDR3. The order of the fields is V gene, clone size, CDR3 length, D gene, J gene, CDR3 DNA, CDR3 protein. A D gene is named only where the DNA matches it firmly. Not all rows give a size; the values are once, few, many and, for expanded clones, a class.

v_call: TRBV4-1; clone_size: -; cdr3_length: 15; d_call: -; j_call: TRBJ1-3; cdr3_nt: TGCGCCAGCAGCCAAGATCAGAGCTCTGGAAACACCATATATTTT; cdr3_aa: CASSQDQSSGNTIYF
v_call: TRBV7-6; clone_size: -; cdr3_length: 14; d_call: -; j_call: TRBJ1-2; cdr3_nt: TGTGCCAGCAGCTTAGGGAGGCCAGGGGATGGCTACACCTTC; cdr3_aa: CASSLGRPGDGYTF
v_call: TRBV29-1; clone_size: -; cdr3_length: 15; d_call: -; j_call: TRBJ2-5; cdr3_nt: TGCAGCGTTGAAGATCCCATGCTCCGTACAGGGACCCAGTACTTC; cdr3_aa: CSVEDPMLRTGTQYF
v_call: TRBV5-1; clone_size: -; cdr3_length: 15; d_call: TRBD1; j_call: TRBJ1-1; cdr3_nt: TGCGCCAGCAGCCAGGGGACAGCGATGAACACTGAAGCTTTCTTT; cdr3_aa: CASSQGTAMNTEAFF
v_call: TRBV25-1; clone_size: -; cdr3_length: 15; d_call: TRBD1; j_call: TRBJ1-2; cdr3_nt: TGTGCCAGCGGCAGGACAGGGGGCTATTTCAATGGCTACACCTTC; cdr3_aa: CASGRTGGYFNGYTF
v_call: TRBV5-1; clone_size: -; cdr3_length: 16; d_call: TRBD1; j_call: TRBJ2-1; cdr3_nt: TGCGCCAGCAGCTTGGGAGGGGGCCGCTCCTACAATGAGCAGTTCTTC; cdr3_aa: CASSLGGGRSYNEQFF
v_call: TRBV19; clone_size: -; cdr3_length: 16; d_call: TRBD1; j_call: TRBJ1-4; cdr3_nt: TGTGCCAGCTTCGAATACCCGGGACAGGGGGCGAAAAAACTGTTTTTT; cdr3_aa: CASFEYPGQGAKKLFF
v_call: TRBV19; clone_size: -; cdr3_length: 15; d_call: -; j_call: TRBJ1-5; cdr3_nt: TGTGCCAGTAGTATCCGCAGGTCGGAGAATCAGCCCCAGCATTTT; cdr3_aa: CASSIRRSENQPQHF
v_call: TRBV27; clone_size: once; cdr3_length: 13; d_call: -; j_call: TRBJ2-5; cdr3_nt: TGTGCCAGCAGTTCTCAAGGCCAAGAGACCCAGTACTTC; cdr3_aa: CASSSQGQETQYF
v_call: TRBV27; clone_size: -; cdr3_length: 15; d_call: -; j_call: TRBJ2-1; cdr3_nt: TGTGCCAGCAGTCATAGCGGCATCTCCTACAATGAGCAGTTCTTC; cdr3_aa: CASSHSGISYNEQFF
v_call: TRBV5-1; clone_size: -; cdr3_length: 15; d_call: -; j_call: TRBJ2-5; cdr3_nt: TGCGCCAGCAGCTTGAGTTCAGGGTCCGAAGAGACCCAGTACTTC; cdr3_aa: CASSLSSGSEETQYF
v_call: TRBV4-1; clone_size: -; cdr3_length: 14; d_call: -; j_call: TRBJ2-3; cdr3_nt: TGCGCCAGCAGCCAAGGGATAAACACAGATACGCAGTATTTT; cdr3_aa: CASSQGINTDTQYF
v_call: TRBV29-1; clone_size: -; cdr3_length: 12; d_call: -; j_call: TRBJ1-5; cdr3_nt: TGCAGCGTTCAGAGTAGCAATCAGCCCCAGCATTTT; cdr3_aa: CSVQSSNQPQHF
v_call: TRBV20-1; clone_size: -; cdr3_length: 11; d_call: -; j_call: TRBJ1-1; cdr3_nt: TGCAGTGCTAGAGATCAGGCTGAAGCTTTCTTT; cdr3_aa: CSARDQAEAFF
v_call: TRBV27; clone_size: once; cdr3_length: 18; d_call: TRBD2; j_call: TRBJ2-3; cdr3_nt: TGTGCCAGCGGTCCTAAGGCGGGTAGCGGGACTAGCACAGATACGCAGTATTTT; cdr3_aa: CASGPKAGSGTSTDTQYF
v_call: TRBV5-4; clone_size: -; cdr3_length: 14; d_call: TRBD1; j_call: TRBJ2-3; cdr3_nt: TGTGCCAGCAGCCCGGACAGGGGCACAGATACGCAGTATTTT; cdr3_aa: CASSPDRGTDTQYF
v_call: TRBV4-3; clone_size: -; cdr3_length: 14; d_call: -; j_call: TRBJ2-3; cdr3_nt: TGCGCCAGCAGCAAAGAGCAGGGCACAGATACGCAGTATTTT; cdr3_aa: CASSKEQGTDTQYF
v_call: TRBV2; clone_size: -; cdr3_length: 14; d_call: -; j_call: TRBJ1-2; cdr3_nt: TGTGCCAGCCGCGGGGCAACCCGGGGGTATGGCTACACCTTC; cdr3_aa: CASRGATRGYGYTF
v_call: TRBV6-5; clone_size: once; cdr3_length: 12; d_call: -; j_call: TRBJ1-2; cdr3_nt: TGTGCCAGCAGTCTCAGGTCGGGAGGCTACACCTTC; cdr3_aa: CASSLRSGGYTF
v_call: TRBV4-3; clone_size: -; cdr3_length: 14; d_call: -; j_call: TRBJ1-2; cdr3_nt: TGCGCCAGCAGCCAAGAGAAAGGGGGCTATGGCTACACCTTC; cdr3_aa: CASSQEKGGYGYTF
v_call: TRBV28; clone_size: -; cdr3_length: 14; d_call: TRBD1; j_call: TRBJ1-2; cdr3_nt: TGTGCCAGCACTCCGGGGGACAGGGACTATGGCTACACCTTC; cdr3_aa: CASTPGDRDYGYTF
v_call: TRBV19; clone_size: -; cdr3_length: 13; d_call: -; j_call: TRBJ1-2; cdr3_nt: TGTGCCAGTAAGGACAGAATTAGGTTTGGCTACACCTTC; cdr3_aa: CASKDRIRFGYTF
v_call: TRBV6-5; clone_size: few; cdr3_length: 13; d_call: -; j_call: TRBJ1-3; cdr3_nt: TGTGCCAGCACTGGCAGCTCTGGAAACACCATATATTTT; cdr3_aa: CASTGSSGNTIYF
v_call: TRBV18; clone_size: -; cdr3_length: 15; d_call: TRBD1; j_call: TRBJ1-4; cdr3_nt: TGTGCCAGCTCACCAAGGGACAGGGCAAATGAAAAACTGTTTTTT; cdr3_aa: CASSPRDRANEKLFF
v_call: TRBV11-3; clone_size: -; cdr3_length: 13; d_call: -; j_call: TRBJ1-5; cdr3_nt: TGTGCCAGCAGCTTGGGTAGCAATCAGCCCCAGCATTTT; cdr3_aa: CASSLGSNQPQHF
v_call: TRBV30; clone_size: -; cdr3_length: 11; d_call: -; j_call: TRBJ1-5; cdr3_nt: TGTGCCTGGAGGGGGACGGGGCCCCAGCATTTT; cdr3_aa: CAWRGTGPQHF
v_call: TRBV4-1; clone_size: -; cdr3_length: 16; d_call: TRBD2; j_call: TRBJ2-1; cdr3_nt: TGCGCCAGCAGCCAAGTGGTGGCGGGAGGGCCCCGTGAGCAGTTCTTC; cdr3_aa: CASSQVVAGGPREQFF
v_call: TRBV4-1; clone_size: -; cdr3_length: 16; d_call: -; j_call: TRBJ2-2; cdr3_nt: TGCGCCAGCAGCCAAGATCCTCTAGGGGCCCTAAGGGAGCTGTTTTTT; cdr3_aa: CASSQDPLGALRELFF
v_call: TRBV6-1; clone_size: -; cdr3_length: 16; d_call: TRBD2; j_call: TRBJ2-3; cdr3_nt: TGTGCCAGCAGTGTTTTAGCGGGAGGGAGCACAGATACGCAGTATTTT; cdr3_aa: CASSVLAGGSTDTQYF
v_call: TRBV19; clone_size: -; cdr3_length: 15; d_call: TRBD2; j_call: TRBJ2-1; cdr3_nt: TGTGCCAGTACCCGCCTAGCGGGAGACTACAATGAGCAGTTCTTC; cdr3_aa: CASTRLAGDYNEQFF
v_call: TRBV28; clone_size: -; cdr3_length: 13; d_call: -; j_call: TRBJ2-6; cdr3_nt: TGTGCCAGCAGTTCAGGGGGGGCCAACGTCCTGACTTTC; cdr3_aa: CASSSGGANVLTF
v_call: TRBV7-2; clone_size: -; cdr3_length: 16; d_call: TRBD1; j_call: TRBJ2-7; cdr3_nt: TGTGCCAGCAGCTCGTTAACCGGGACAGGGCTAGACGAGCAGTACTTC; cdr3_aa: CASSSLTGTGLDEQYF
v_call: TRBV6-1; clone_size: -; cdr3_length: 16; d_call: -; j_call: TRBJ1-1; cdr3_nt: TGTGCCAGCAGTGAGGACACCCGGAGACTGAACACTGAAGCTTTCTTT; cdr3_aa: CASSEDTRRLNTEAFF
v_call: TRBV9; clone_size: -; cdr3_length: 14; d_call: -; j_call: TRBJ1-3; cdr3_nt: TGTGCCAGCAGCGTAGCAGGCTCTGGAAACACCATATATTTT; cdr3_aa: CASSVAGSGNTIYF
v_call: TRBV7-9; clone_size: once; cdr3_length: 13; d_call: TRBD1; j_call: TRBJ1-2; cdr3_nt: TGTGCCAGCAGCTGGGGACAGAACTATGGCTACACCTTC; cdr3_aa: CASSWGQNYGYTF
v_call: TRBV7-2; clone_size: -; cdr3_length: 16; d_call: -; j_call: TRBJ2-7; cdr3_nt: TGTGCCAGCAGCTTAGGAAGGTATAGTTCATCCTACGAGCAGTACTTC; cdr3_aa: CASSLGRYSSSYEQYF
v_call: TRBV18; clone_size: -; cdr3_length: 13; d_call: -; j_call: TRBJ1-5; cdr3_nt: TGTGCCAGCTCATCCCTGAAGGATCAGCCCCAGCATTTT; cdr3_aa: CASSSLKDQPQHF
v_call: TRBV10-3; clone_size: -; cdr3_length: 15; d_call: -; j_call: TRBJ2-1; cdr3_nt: TGTGCCATCAGTGAGTACTCCTCGGGCAACAATGAGCAGTTCTTC; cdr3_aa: CAISEYSSGNNEQFF
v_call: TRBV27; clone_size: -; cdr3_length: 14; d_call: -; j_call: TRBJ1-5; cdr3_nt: TGTGCCAGCAGTTATGAGGGTGGGAATCAGCCCCAGCATTTT; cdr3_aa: CASSYEGGNQPQHF
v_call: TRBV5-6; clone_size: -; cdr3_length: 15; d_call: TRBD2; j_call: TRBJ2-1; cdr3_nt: TGTGCCAGCAGCCCGCTAGCGGGAGAGTACAATGAGCAGTTCTTC; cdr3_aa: CASSPLAGEYNEQFF
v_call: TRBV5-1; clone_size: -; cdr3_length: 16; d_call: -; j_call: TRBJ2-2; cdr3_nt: TGCGCCAGCAGCCAGCTTGGTGGGTCAGGGGCCGGGGAGCTGTTTTTT; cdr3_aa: CASSQLGGSGAGELFF
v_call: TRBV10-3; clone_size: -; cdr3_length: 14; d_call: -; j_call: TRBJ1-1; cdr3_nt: TGTGCCATCAGTGAGTCTGGTGATTTCGGTGAAGCTTTCTTT; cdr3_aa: CAISESGDFGEAFF
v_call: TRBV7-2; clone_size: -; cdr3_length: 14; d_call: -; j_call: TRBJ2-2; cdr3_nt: TGTGCCAGCAGCCGGACAGCGAACACCGGGGAGCTGTTTTTT; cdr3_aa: CASSRTANTGELFF
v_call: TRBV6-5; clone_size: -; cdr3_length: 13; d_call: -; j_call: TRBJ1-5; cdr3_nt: TGTGCCAGCAGTTCCCAGACCTATCAGCCCCAGCATTTT; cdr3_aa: CASSSQTYQPQHF
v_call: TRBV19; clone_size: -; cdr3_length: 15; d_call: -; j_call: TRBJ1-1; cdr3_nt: TGTGCCAGTAGTATCGAGGGCAGAACGAACACTGAAGCTTTCTTT; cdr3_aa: CASSIEGRTNTEAFF
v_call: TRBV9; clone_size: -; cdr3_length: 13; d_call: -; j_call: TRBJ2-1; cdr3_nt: TGTGCCAGCGGGCGGGGTTCGACGAATGAGCAGTTCTTC; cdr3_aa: CASGRGSTNEQFF
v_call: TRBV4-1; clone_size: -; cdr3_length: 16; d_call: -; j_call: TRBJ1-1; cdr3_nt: TGCGCCAGCAGCCAGGCGCATGAGGGTAGGAACACTGAAGCTTTCTTT; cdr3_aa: CASSQAHEGRNTEAFF
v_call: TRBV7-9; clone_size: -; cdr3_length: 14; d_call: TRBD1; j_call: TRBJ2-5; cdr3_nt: TGTGCCAGCAGCCCAGGACAGGGGACGGAGACCCAGTACTTC; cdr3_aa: CASSPGQGTETQYF
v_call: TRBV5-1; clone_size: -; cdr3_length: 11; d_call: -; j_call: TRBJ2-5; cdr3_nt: TGCGCCAGCAGCTTCAAAGAGACCCAGTACTTC; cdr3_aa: CASSFKETQYF
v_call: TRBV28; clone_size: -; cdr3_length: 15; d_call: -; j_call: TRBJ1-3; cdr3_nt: TGTGCCAGCAGCTCTCCAGGGAGATGGGGAAACACCATATATTTT; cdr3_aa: CASSSPGRWGNTIYF
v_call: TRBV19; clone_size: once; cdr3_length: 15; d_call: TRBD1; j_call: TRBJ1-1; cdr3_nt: TGTGCCAGTAGGGCAGGGGGCAGATGGAACACTGAAGCTTTCTTT; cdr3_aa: CASRAGGRWNTEAFF
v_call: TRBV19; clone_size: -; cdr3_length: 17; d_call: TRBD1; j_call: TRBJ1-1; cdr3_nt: TGTGCCAGTAGTATAGCAGGGGGAGGGCGAATGAACACTGAAGCTTTCTTT; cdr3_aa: CASSIAGGGRMNTEAFF
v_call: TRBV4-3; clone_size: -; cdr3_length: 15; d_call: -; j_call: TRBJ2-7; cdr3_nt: TGCGCCAGCAGCCAAGATCGAGGGAGCGGCTACGAGCAGTACTTC; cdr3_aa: CASSQDRGSGYEQYF
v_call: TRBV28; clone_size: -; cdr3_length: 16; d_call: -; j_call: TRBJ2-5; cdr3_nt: TGTGCCAGCACCTCCCCGTGGGGGGCTTGGGGAGAGACCCAGTACTTC; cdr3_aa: CASTSPWGAWGETQYF
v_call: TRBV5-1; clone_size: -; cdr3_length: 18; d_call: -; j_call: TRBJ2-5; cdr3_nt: TGCGCCAGCAGCCCTCAAGGGACTTCAGGGGTAGGGGAACAGACCCAGTACTTC; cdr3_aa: CASSPQGTSGVGEQTQYF
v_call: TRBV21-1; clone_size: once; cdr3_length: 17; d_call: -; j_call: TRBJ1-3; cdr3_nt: TGTGCCAGCAGTACTCCGCCGGGGACTGCTCTGGGAAACACCATATATTTT; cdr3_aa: CASSTPPGTALGNTIYF
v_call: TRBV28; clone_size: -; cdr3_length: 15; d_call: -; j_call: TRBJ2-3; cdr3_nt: TGTGCCACCAAAATCGTGTTCGCGAGCACAGATACGCAGTATTTT; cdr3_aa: CATKIVFASTDTQYF
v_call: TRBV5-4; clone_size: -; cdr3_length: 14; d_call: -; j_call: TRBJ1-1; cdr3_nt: TGTGCCAGCAGCCCTCGGGCGGAGAACACTGAAGCTTTCTTT; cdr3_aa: CASSPRAENTEAFF
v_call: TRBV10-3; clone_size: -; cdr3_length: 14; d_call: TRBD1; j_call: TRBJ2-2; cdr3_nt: TGTGCCTCTGGAGGACAGGGGGGAGTCGGGGAGCTGTTTTTT; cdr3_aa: CASGGQGGVGELFF
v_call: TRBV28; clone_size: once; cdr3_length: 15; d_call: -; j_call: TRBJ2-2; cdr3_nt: TGTGCCAGCAGACCCGGGGGGCGGGACACCGGGGAGCTGTTTTTT; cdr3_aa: CASRPGGRDTGELFF